The sequence of this T cell receptor beta chain was determined in a study of T cell responses to AZD1222 COVID-19 vaccine. Study-wide points: Recipients of two AZD1222 doses showed rising Spike-specific TCR breadth and depth. Samples come after the peak T cell response, not at day 14. Females outnumbered males among donors, who were mostly white British; clonal diversity was possibly underestimated.

Worth noting for this clone: Its antigen is unidentified.

V shed 6 bases and J shed 4 bases, with 15 bases lying between them. CDR3 length: 14 residues. Per germline, CDR1 MDHEN and CDR2 SYDVKM. TCRdb's copy holds only in-frame clones and misses some; the assay was immunoSEQ multiplex PCR. The data contain about 140,000 clones, about nine tenths of them singletons. The sequence was collected from an adult in good health. Sequences were derived from peripheral blood, sampled on day 0 of AZD1222 vaccination. V is TRBV28 and J is TRBJ1-1; D remains unclear. The CDR3 loop is CASSSPTGATEAFF. CDR3 in DNA: TGTGCCAGCAGCTCCCCAACGGGTGCCACTGAAGCTTTCTTT.